Sequencing of this T cell receptor (beta chain) was carried out in a study of control samples from healthy donors and cancer patients. The ends lost 6 bases at V and 8 bases at J; junction bases unmatched: 8. Germline values: CDR1 KGHDR, CDR2 SFDVKD. This CDR3 spans 14 amino acids. Assay used: immunoSEQ multiplex PCR; TCRdb lists only in-frame clones, some missing. The profile shows about 3,000 clones, roughly 93% of them singletons. This receptor was identified in a man in his sixties or seventies with lung cancer. The V and J genes are TRBV24-1 and TRBJ2-1; 8 positions match TRBD1. The sequenced material came from PBMCs. This CDR3 reads CATSPGQGVDEQFF. DNA for the CDR3: TGTGCCACCAGTCCAGGACAGGGAGTCGATGAGCAGTTCTTC.